This T cell receptor (beta chain) was captured by sequencing in a study of blood T cell repertoires in COVID-19. Study background: Samples of COVID-19 (acute and convalescent) were obtained from the United States, Italy and Spain. PBMCs, B-cell-depleted T cells, or T cells were the source of the cDNA or gDNA that made up the material.

Authors' data handling: The assay estimated nucleated cells by amplifying reference gene primers. Sequenced by immunoSEQ multiplex PCR; TCRdb stores in-frame clones only, minus some. V and J calls and clone size are as listed in that table; D and trimming were resolved from the DNA. The sample has 100,000 or so clones, over 85% seen once. The CDR3 length is 11 residues. The V end lost 3 bases, the J end lost 6 bases, and 8 bases lay between the germline ends. Germline V gives CDR1 DFQATT, CDR2 SNEGSKA (reference sequence). The Seattle patients joined while their infection was active and were tracked longitudinally afterward.

Sequencing input: peripheral blood. The chain links TRBV20-1 to TRBJ1-2; D is uncertain. The TCR was taken from a woman aged 45-60 years with COVID-19, enrolled during active disease. This CDR3 reads CSASPGDGYTF. CDR3 coding DNA: TGCAGTGCTAGCCCGGGAGATGGCTACACCTTC.